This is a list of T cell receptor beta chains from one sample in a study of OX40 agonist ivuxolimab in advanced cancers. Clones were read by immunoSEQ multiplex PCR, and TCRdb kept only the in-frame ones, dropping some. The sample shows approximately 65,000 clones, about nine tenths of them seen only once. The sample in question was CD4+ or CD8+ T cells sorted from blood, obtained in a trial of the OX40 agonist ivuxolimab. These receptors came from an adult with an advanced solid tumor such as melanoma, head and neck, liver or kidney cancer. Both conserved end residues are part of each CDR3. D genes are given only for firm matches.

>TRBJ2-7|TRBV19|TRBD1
TGTGCCAGTAGTATGGGAGGACAGGGGTACGAGCAGTACTTC
CASSMGGQGYEQYF
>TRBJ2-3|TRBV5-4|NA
TGTGCCAGCAGCAACATATGGGCCGCCCGGGCAGATACGCAGTATTTT
CASSNIWAARADTQYF
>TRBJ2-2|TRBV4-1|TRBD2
TGCGCCAGCAGCCAAGAGTTCACTAGCGGGGGGGCCAACACCGGGGAGCTGTTTTTT
CASSQEFTSGGANTGELFF
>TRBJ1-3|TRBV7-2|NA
TGTGCCAGCAGCTTAGACGGTATTAACACCATATATTTT
CASSLDGINTIYF
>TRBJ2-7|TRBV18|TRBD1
TGTGCCAGCTCAGCCGGGACAGGGAATCTCGGCGAGCAGTACTTC
CASSAGTGNLGEQYF
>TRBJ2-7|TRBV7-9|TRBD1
TGTGCCAGCAGCCGCACCAAATTAGGGACAGTACCCTACGAGCAGTACTTC
CASSRTKLGTVPYEQYF
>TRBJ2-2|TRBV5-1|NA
TGCGCCAGCAGCCCGGGACTCCGGAACACCGGGGAGCTGTTTTTT
CASSPGLRNTGELFF
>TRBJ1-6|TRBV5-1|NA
TGCGCCAGCAGCTTGGAGGTATCCTATAATTCACCCCTCCACTTT
CASSLEVSYNSPLHF
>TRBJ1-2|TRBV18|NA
TGTGCCAGCTCACGTGGTCACTATGGCTACACCTTC
CASSRGHYGYTF
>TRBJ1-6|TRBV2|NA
TGTGCCAGCAGTGCACAGGGATCACCCCTCCACTTT
CASSAQGSPLHF
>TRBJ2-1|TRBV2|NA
TGTGCCAGCAGTAAGCTAGCTTACAATGAGCAGTTCTTC
CASSKLAYNEQFF
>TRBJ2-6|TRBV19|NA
TGTGCCAGTAGGGAACGGGGGTCTGGGGCCAACGTCCTGACTTTC
CASRERGSGANVLTF
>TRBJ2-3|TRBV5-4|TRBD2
TGTGCCAGCAGCTCGTTTACACTAGCGGGGAGGGCAGATACGCAGTATTTT
CASSSFTLAGRADTQYF
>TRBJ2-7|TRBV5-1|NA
TGCGCCAGCAGCTTGAGGGCGTCTAGCGAGCAGTACTTC
CASSLRASSEQYF
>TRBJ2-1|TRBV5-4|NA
TGTGCCAGCAGCTTGGGGAAGGGACTTCACAATGAGCAGTTCTTC
CASSLGKGLHNEQFF
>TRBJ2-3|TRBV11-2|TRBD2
TGTGCCAGCAGGACTAGCGGGGGGGCCTATACGCAGTATTTT
CASRTSGGAYTQYF
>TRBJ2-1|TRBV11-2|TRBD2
TGTGCCAGCAGTGTGGGCGGGAGCTCCTACAATGAGCAGTTCTTC
CASSVGGSSYNEQFF
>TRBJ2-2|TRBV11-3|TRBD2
TGTGCCAGCAGCTTAAGCGGGGGGAACACCGGGGAGCTGTTTTTT
CASSLSGGNTGELFF
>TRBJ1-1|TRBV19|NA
TGTGCCAGTACCGACAGGCGGCAGAGCGAAGCTTTCTTT
CASTDRRQSEAFF